This is a list of T cell receptor beta chains from one sample in a study of T cells in Graves' hyperthyroidism and ophthalmopathy. TCRdb re-derived calls from the multiplex PCR reads in MiXCR, one entry per CDR3 protein. The sample yields around 250,000 distinct CDR3 sequences, about 16% seen once. The material sequenced was blood. These TCRs come from a woman between 18 and 29 years old with Graves' ophthalmopathy. Both conserved end residues are part of each CDR3.

cdr3_aa j_call v_call
CASSPPTGDQGYTF TRBJ1-2 TRBV6-1
CASSLNPIGIQQPQHF TRBJ1-5 TRBV5-5
CAIQSAGYEQYF TRBJ2-7 TRBV10-3
CASSAQGGGNSPLHF TRBJ1-6 TRBV7-3
CASSPRRVNTEAFF TRBJ1-1 TRBV12-3/TRBV12-4
CASSEYWTGDETQYF TRBJ2-5 TRBV2
CASSLYGGQRPSSYNEQFF TRBJ2-1 TRBV11-3
CASSPRQTSEAFF TRBJ1-1 TRBV28
CASSQVGSSTEAFF TRBJ1-1 TRBV4-1
CASSFGSGSQETQYF TRBJ2-5 TRBV7-3
CASSRQSEKLFF TRBJ1-4 TRBV6-1
CASSLSGDVYNEQFF TRBJ2-1 TRBV7-3
CASSLGIIGNTEAFF TRBJ1-1 TRBV7-8
CASSQAGTGMDEQYF TRBJ2-7 TRBV6-1
CASSSQGAVANSPLHF TRBJ1-6 TRBV12-3/TRBV12-4
CASSQEANYGYTF TRBJ1-2 TRBV19
CSANSGESSYNEQFF TRBJ2-1 TRBV20-1
CASSQAPGTNEKLFF TRBJ1-4 TRBV3-1
CASSSPGTSGSFEQYF TRBJ2-7 TRBV27
CATGESSTGELFF TRBJ2-2 TRBV15
CASSLVGRDYEQYF TRBJ2-7 TRBV5-6
CASRRDDVEQYF TRBJ2-7 TRBV2
CASSRVQVTDTQYF TRBJ2-3 TRBV13
CASSLSQGENTEAFF TRBJ1-1 TRBV11-2
CASSQMGGYLKGANSYNEQFF TRBJ2-1 TRBV3-1
CASTESGASYNSPLHF TRBJ1-6 TRBV5-1
CASSLTGGRAGGPTGELFF TRBJ2-2 TRBV6-1
CASIWGQGASYEQYF TRBJ2-7 TRBV2
CASRPSGGDGYTF TRBJ1-2 TRBV27
CASSFGASGYNEQFF TRBJ2-1 TRBV5-6
CASSLALGLAEARYDTQYF TRBJ2-3 TRBV28
CAIQGASTDTQYF TRBJ2-3 TRBV10-3
CSARDQTGGGETQYF TRBJ2-5 TRBV20-1
CASSVGGLAGGANSYEQYF TRBJ2-7 TRBV9
CAWSVQGARRDTIYF TRBJ1-3 TRBV30
CASSWGTLGFGEQFF TRBJ2-1 TRBV5-1
CSASDRERHNEQFF TRBJ2-1 TRBV20-1
CASSLDRGGNTIYF TRBJ1-3 TRBV7-9
CSVTTKKGPYEQYF TRBJ2-7 TRBV29-1
CSARPGQGAHEQYF TRBJ2-7 TRBV20-1
CASSLAFVIQGANYGYTF TRBJ1-2 TRBV11-2
CASSVEGQNEQFF TRBJ2-1 TRBV9
CASSYPPGREDQETQYF TRBJ2-5 TRBV6-6
CASSLGLAGGPTQYF TRBJ2-3 TRBV13
CASSPSSGGSTDTQYF TRBJ2-3 TRBV27
CASSRPGQGVQETQYF TRBJ2-5 TRBV12-3/TRBV12-4
CASSTSTGRAMDYGYTF TRBJ1-2 TRBV9
CASSHHPRVGTDTQYF TRBJ2-3 TRBV14
CASSLLVGGRSEQFF TRBJ2-1 TRBV12-3/TRBV12-4
CASSYGTDPYGYTF TRBJ1-2 TRBV7-9
CASSIRLGTSGRNNEQFF TRBJ2-1 TRBV19
CASSLLDRSGNTIYF TRBJ1-3 TRBV4-1
CASSLVVTSQHF TRBJ1-5 TRBV11-2
CASSLVNPHDEQFF TRBJ2-1 TRBV5-1
CASSSDRGRRQPQHF TRBJ1-5 TRBV5-6
CASSVPGQAINEQFF TRBJ2-1 TRBV3-1
CASSEARTGYGYTF TRBJ1-2 TRBV2
CASSIRTSGATYEQYF TRBJ2-7 TRBV2
CASSAQTGSEQYF TRBJ2-7 TRBV27
CSAGTTATHGYTF TRBJ1-2 TRBV29-1